This T cell receptor beta chain was sequenced during a study of cytomegalovirus exposure and HLA in healthy donors. Profiled with immunoSEQ multiplex PCR; TCRdb holds only in-frame clones, not every one. The table lists over 85,000 clones, over 85% of them singletons. Trimming cost V 4 bases and J 3 bases, with 6 bases left between them. From germline, CDR1 is SGHRS and CDR2 YFSETQ. CDR3 length: 12 residues. The clonotype originates from a woman in her thirties in good health and CMV-seropositive. Sequencing was carried out using PBMCs. This chain joins TRBV5-1 and TRBJ2-3; D uncertain. For the CDR3, the DNA is TGCGCCAGCAGCCCTGAGACAGATACGCAGTATTTT. The encoded protein is CASSPETDTQYF.